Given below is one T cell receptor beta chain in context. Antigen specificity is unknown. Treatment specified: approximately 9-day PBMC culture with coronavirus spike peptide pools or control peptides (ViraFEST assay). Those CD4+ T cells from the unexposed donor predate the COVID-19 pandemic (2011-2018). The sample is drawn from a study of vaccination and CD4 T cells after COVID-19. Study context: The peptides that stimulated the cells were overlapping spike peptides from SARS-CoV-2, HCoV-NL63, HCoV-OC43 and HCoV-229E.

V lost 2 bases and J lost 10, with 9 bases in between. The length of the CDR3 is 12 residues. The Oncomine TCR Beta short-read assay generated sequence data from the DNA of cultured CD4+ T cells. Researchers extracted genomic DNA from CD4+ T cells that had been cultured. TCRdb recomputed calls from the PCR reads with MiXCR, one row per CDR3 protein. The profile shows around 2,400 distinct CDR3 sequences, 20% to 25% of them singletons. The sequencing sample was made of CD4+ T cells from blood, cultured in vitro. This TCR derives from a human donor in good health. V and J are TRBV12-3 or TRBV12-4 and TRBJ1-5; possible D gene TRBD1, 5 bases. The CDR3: CASSLRDRPQHF. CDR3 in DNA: TGTGCCAGCAGTTTAAGAGACAGACCCCAGCATTTT.